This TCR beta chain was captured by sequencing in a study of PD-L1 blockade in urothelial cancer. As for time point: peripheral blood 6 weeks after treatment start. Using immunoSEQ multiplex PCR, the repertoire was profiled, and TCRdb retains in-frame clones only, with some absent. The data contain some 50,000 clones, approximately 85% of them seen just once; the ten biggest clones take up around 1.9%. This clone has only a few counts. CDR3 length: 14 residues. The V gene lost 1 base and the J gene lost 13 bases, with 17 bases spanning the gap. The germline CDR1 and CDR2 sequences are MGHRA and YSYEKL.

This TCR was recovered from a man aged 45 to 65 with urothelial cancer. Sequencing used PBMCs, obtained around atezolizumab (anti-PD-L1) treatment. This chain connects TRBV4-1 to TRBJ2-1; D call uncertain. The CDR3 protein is CASSQAFDAGYQFF. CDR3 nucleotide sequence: TGCGCCAGCAGCCAAGCCTTCGATGCAGGCTATCAGTTCTTC.